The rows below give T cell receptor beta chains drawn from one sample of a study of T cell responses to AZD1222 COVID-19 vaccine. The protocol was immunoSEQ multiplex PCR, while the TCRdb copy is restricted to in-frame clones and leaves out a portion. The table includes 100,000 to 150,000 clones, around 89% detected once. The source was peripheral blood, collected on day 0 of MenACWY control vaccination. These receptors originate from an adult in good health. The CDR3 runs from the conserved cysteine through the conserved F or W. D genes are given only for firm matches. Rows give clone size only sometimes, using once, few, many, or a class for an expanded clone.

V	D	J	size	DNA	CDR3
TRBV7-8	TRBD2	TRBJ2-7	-	TGTGCCAGCAGCTTATCGGGACTAGCGGCTTATTACGAGCAGTACTTC	CASSLSGLAAYYEQYF
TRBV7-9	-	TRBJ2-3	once	TGTGCCAGCAGCTTCCGGTGGGATACGCAGTATTTT	CASSFRWDTQYF
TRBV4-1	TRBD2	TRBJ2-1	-	TGCGCCAGCAGCCGTTCTAGCGGGAAGGTCTATGAGCAGTTCTTC	CASSRSSGKVYEQFF
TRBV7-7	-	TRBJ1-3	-	TGTGCCAGCAGCTTAGATCCGGCCCCTGGAAACACCATATATTTT	CASSLDPAPGNTIYF
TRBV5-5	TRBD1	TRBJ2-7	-	TGTGCCAGCAGCTTGGGGACCGGGACAGGGGGCTCCTACGAGCAGTACTTC	CASSLGTGTGGSYEQYF
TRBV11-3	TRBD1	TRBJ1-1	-	TGTGCCAGCTCACTTACAGGGGGAGACACTGAAGCTTTCTTT	CASSLTGGDTEAFF
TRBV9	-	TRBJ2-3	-	TGTGCTAGCAGCGCCGATTCAGGGGAGACAGATACGCAGTATTTT	CASSADSGETDTQYF
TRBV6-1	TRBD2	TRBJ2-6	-	TGTGCCAGCAGTGTACGACCCGGGACTAGCGGGGTCGGGGCCAACGTCCTGACTTTC	CASSVRPGTSGVGANVLTF
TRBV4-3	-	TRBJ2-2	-	TGCGCCAGCAGCCGATTACGTAACACCGGGGAGCTGTTTTTT	CASSRLRNTGELFF
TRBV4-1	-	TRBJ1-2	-	TGCGCCAGCAGCCAAGATATGGCCAGGGACTACTATGGCTACACCTTC	CASSQDMARDYYGYTF
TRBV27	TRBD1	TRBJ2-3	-	TGTGCCAGCAGTTCCTCCGTTGGCGCGAAACAGGGGGCAGGAGATACGCAGTATTTT	CASSSSVGAKQGAGDTQYF
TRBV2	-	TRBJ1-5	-	TGTGCCAGCAGTGAAAGGTTTCTGCCCCAGCATTTT	CASSERFLPQHF
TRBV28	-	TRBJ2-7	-	TGTGCCAGCAGTTTAGCGGGCTACGAGCAGTACTTC	CASSLAGYEQYF
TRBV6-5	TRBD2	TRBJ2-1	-	TGTGCCAGCAGGACATGGGGGGGGAATGAGCAGTTCTTC	CASRTWGGNEQFF
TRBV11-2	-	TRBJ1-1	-	TGTGCCAGCAGCCCGGGAGTACCCCGGGCATACTCGAACACTGAAGCTTTCTTT	CASSPGVPRAYSNTEAFF
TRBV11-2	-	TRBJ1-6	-	TGTGCCAGCAGCTTAATAAGGGGTTCACCCCTCCACTTT	CASSLIRGSPLHF
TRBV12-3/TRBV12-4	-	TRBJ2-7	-	TGTGCCAGCAGTTTCCGGGCAGATTCTAATCAGTACTTC	CASSFRADSNQYF
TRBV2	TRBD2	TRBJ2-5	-	TGTGCCAGCAGGGGCGGACTAGCGGTACAAGAGACCCAGTACTTC	CASRGGLAVQETQYF
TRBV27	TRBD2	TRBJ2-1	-	TGTGCCAGCAGTAGCGGACTAGCGGGACCCTTGGATGAGCAGTTCTTC	CASSSGLAGPLDEQFF
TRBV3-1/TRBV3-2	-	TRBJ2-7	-	TGTGCCAGCAGTCACAACGGACAGACCTACGAGCAGTACTTC	CASSHNGQTYEQYF
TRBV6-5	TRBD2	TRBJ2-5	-	TGTGCCAGCAGGATAGCGGGAGGGCCTACCCAGTACTTC	CASRIAGGPTQYF
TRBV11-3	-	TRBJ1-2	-	TGTGCCAGCAGCAAAGATCAGGGCTCGGATGGCTACACCTTC	CASSKDQGSDGYTF
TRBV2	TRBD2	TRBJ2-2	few	TGTGCCAGCAGTGAGGGTGTAGCGGGAGAGGCCGGGGAGCTGTTTTTT	CASSEGVAGEAGELFF
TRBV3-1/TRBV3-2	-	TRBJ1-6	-	TGTGCCAGCAGCCAAGTTCCGGGAAATTCACCCCTCCACTTT	CASSQVPGNSPLHF
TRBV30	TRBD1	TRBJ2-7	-	TGTGCCTGGAGTGGGACAGGGTCCTCCTACGAGCAGTACTTC	CAWSGTGSSYEQYF
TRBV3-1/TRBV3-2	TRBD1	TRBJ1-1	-	TGTGCCAGCAGCCGACAGGGGGGTCTTGCTGAAGCTTTCTTT	CASSRQGGLAEAFF
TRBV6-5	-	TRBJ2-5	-	TGTGCCAGCAGTTACACTCAATGGGAGACCCAGTACTTC	CASSYTQWETQYF
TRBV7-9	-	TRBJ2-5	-	TGTGCCAGCAGCCGATCGACTGGCGGGGATAAAGAGACCCAGTACTTC	CASSRSTGGDKETQYF
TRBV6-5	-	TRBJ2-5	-	TGTGCCAGCAGAGACGCGGGAAACCCTCAAGAGACCCAGTACTTC	CASRDAGNPQETQYF
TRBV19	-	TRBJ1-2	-	TGTGCCAGTAGCAACAGGGATCGGGGCTACACCTTC	CASSNRDRGYTF
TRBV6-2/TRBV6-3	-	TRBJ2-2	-	TGTGCCAGCAGCTGGGCGTCTGGGGAGCTGTTTTTT	CASSWASGELFF
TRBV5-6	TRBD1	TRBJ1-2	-	TGTGCCAGCAGCTCGCGGACTGACAGGGACGGCTACACCTTC	CASSSRTDRDGYTF
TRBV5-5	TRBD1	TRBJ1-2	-	TGTGCCAGCAGCCGGGACAGGGTGTACACCTTC	CASSRDRVYTF
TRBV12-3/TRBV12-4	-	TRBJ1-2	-	TGTGCCAGCAGTTTAGTCAGGGGTGGCTACACCTTC	CASSLVRGGYTF
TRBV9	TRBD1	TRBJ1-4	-	TGTGCCAGCAGCGCCGGGACAGGGTATTTGGAAAAACTGTTTTTT	CASSAGTGYLEKLFF
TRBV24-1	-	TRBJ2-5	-	TGTGCCACCAGTGATGCCGGGCTAGCGCACGAGACCCAGTACTTC	CATSDAGLAHETQYF
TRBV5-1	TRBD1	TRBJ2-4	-	TGCGCCAGCAGCTTGGACAACGCCGGGACAGTGAAAAACATTCAGTACTTC	CASSLDNAGTVKNIQYF
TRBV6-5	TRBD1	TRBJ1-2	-	TGTGCCACCGAGGGACAGGCTAATACCGGGGGTGGCTACACCTTC	CATEGQANTGGGYTF
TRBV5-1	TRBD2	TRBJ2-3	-	TGCGCCAGCAGCGGGGGACTAGCGGGAGGAAGGACAGATACGCAGTATTTT	CASSGGLAGGRTDTQYF
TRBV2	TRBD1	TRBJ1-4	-	TGTGCCAGCAGCTTGGGGACAGACGAAAAACTGTTTTTT	CASSLGTDEKLFF
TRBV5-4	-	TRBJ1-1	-	TGTGCCAGCAGCTTGTGGCAGCTGAACACTGAAGCTTTCTTT	CASSLWQLNTEAFF
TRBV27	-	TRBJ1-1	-	TGTGCCAGCAGTTTGTCGAGGAACACTGAAGCTTTCTTT	CASSLSRNTEAFF